This entry lists 32 T cell receptor beta chains sequenced from one sample in a study of persistence of HIV-infected CD4 T cells. The immunoSEQ assay was version 4, run in survey mode. Data came from immunoSEQ multiplex PCR; TCRdb stores just in-frame clones and leaves some out. The table records around 39,000 clones, about 89% of them present only once. These receptors lack a known antigen. This nonspecific control used anti-CD3/anti-CD28 bead stimulation of CD4+ T cells. Sorting of responding CD4+ T cells relied on upregulated CD40 ligand together with CD69. The sample in question was CD4+ T cells sorted from PBMCs after roughly 19-hour stimulation, obtained from a patient who received antiretroviral therapy. The receptors shown here come from an adult man with HIV who was CMV-seropositive.

This clone was picked up a small number of times. The CDR3 sequence: CSDDPRYTEAFF. In DNA, the CDR3 is TGCAGCGACGACCCAAGGTACACTGAAGCTTTCTTT. V usage is TRBV29-1 and J usage is TRBJ1-1; D is uncertain. Trimming left V 7 bases short and J 3 bases short, with 12 bases between. Germline V gene sequence: CDR1 SQVTM, CDR2 ANQGSEA. The CDR3 has 12 residues.

This chain links TRBV28 with TRBJ1-4; TRBD1 matches at 9 bases. Unmatched junction bases numbered 9, after V lost 5 bases and J lost 8 bases. CDR1 and CDR2 from the germline V gene are MDHEN and SYDVKM. This CDR3 has 15 amino acids. The CDR3: CASSLLTGGDEKLFF. The CDR3 DNA sequence: TGTGCCAGCAGTCTACTGACAGGGGGGGACGAAAAACTGTTTTTT. The full variable domain, completed using reference TRBV28 and TRBJ1-4, is DVKVTQSSRYLVKRTGEKVFLECVQDMDHENMFWYRQDPGLGLRLIYFSYDVKMKEKGDIPEGYSVSREKKERFSLILESASTNQTSMYLCASSLLTGGDEKLFFGSGTQLSVL.

The V call is TRBV18, the J call TRBJ2-6; TRBD1 or TRBD2 may be the D gene (6 bases each). This CDR3 has 18 amino acids. The V and J ends lost 3 bases and 1 base respectively, with 16 bases between them. The germline V gene has CDR1 KGHSH and CDR2 LQKENI. The CDR3 loop reads CASSPPAGGLSGANVLTF. The CDR3, as DNA: TGTGCCAGCTCACCGCCGGCCGGGGGCCTTTCTGGGGCCAACGTCCTGACTTTC.

The rearrangement joins TRBV5-1 to TRBJ2-3; 7 bases align to TRBD1. This CDR3 has 15 residues. The germline V gene encodes CDR1 SGHRS and CDR2 YFSETQ. With V trimmed by 7 bases and J by 0 bases, 8 bases remained unmatched. The CDR3 DNA follows: TGCGCCAGCTATCGGGACAGCTCTAGCACAGATACGCAGTATTTT. As protein: CASYRDSSSTDTQYF. The full variable domain, its missing parts supplied by reference TRBV5-1 and TRBJ2-3, is KAGVTQTPRYLIKTRGQQVTLSCSPISGHRSVSWYQQTPGQGLQFLFEYFSETQRNKGNFPGRFSGRQFSNSRSEMNVSTLELGDSALYLCASYRDSSSTDTQYFGPGTRLTVL.

The V and J genes are TRBV18 and TRBJ1-3, with TRBD1 matching over 7 bases. The germline V gene encodes CDR1 KGHSH and CDR2 LQKENI. CDR3 length equals 17 residues. The V segment lost 1 base and the J segment 4 bases; nucleotides outside the gene matches: 10. As DNA, the CDR3 is TGTGCCAGCTCACCACGGGGAGGACAGGCCACGGGAAACACCATATATTTT. Encoded protein: CASSPRGGQATGNTIYF.

This clone has just one count. The genes are TRBV28 and TRBJ1-6; a weak D match, TRBD1 (6 bases). CDR3 length equals 14 residues. V was clipped by 6 bases and J by 7 bases, with 13 bases between them. Germline values: CDR1 MDHEN, CDR2 SYDVKM. The CDR3 sequence is CASSFTTGNSPLHF. The CDR3 DNA is TGTGCCAGCAGCTTTACCACAGGGAATTCACCCCTCCACTTT.

The rearrangement links TRBV18 to TRBJ1-5; no firm D call. The germline CDR1 and CDR2 sequences are KGHSH and LQKENI. The CDR3 sequence is 13 residues long. The V end was cut by 2 bases, the J end by 9 bases, with 11 bases between. The CDR3 region is CASSPRPEGPQHF. The CDR3 DNA follows: TGTGCCAGCTCACCAAGGCCGGAGGGGCCCCAGCATTTT.

The rearrangement links TRBV10-3 to TRBJ1-2; the D gene is possibly TRBD1 (5 bases). In germline, CDR1 is ENHRY, CDR2 SYGVKD. V lost 4 bases and J 8 bases, leaving 17 bases between the germline ends. This CDR3 is 14 amino acids long. CDR3 sequence (DNA): TGTGCCATCAGTGTCGACAGTGCGGTCGGGGGCTACACCTTC. It codes for CAISVDSAVGGYTF.

This clone has just one count. The chain combines TRBV19 with TRBJ1-2, with 11 bases lining up with TRBD1. Trimming at V came to 3 bases and at J to 3 bases, leaving 3 bases not matched to a gene. Germline CDR1 LNHDA, CDR2 SQIVND (reference sequence). CDR3 length: 15 amino acids. The CDR3, as DNA: TGTGCCAGTAGTATTGGGACAGGGGGTTACTATGGCTACACCTTC. It yields the protein CASSIGTGGYYGYTF.

This chain connects TRBV24-1 to TRBJ1-5, with 9 bases lining up with TRBD1. The CDR3 spans 16 residues. The germline V gene has CDR1 KGHDR and CDR2 SFDVKD. With V trimmed by 9 bases and J by 1 base, 9 bases remained unmatched. For the CDR3, the DNA is TGTGCCACCTCGCACGGGACAGGGTCAAGCAATCAGCCCCAGCATTTT. The encoded protein is CATSHGTGSSNQPQHF.

This chain joins TRBV3-1 (or the pseudogene TRBV3-2) and TRBJ2-1; perhaps TRBD2 as D (5 bases). The CDR3 sequence is 13 residues long. V dropped 4 bases and J dropped 8 bases, with 12 bases sitting between them. Germline CDR1 is LGHDT and CDR2 is YNNKEL (reference sequence). CDR3: CASSPGVGDEQFF. The CDR3 coding sequence is TGTGCCAGCAGCCCCGGCGTCGGGGATGAGCAGTTCTTC.

The chain uses TRBV10-2 and TRBJ2-1; tentatively, D is TRBD1 (6 bases). Germline V lookup: CDR1 WSHSY, CDR2 SAAADI. V lost 1 base, J lost 0 bases, and 10 bases lay in between. The CDR3 is 16 residues long. The chain's CDR3 is CASSEFTGRSYNEQFF. CDR3 DNA: TGCGCCAGCAGTGAGTTCACAGGGCGCTCCTACAATGAGCAGTTCTTC.

The V and J genes are TRBV3-1 (or the pseudogene TRBV3-2) and TRBJ1-1; D perhaps matches TRBD1 (5 bases). The CDR3 is made up of 13 amino acids. V was cut by 5 bases and J by 4 bases, with 11 bases left in between. Germline V gives CDR1 LGHDT, CDR2 YNNKEL (reference sequence). As DNA, the CDR3 is TGTGCCAGCAGCTCACGGGGGGGCACTGAAGCTTTCTTT. Residues: CASSSRGGTEAFF.

The J gene is TRBJ1-5, the V gene TRBV9; D is uncertain. The CDR3 is 13 amino acids. Per germline, CDR1 SGDLS and CDR2 YYNGEE. V lost 2 bases and J 0 bases, leaving 3 bases between the germline ends. CDR3 sequence (DNA): TGTGCCAGCAGCGTGGGTAGCAATCAGCCCCAGCATTTT. Translating it yields CASSVGSNQPQHF.

The chain carries TRBV19 and TRBJ2-1, with D possibly matching TRBD2 (5 bases). The CDR3 is 14 amino acids. The V end was cut by 7 bases, the J end by 3 bases, with 13 bases between. Germline CDR1 is LNHDA and CDR2 is SQIVND (reference sequence). CDR3 coding DNA: TGTGCCAGTAAAGCGGAGGTCGGCTACAATGAGCAGTTCTTC. Translation: CASKAEVGYNEQFF.

This chain links TRBV5-4 with TRBJ2-5; TRBD2 matches at 10 bases. CDR1 and CDR2 (germline): SGHNT, YYREEE (reference sequence). J was trimmed by 1 base and V by 1 base; bases with no gene match: 1. This CDR3 is built from 15 residues. The CDR3 spells CASSLRLAGQETQYF. The CDR3 DNA reads TGTGCCAGCAGCTTGAGACTAGCGGGCCAAGAGACCCAGTACTTC.

This clone showed up just a few times. The chain employs TRBV7-2 and TRBJ1-1; no firm D call. The germline CDR1 and CDR2 sequences are SGHTA and FQGNSA. V lost 5 bases and J 0 bases, leaving 13 bases between the germline ends. CDR3 length: 15 amino acids. CDR3 nucleotides: TGTGCCAGCAGCCGCGCCGGATTTATGAACACTGAAGCTTTCTTT. The encoded protein is CASSRAGFMNTEAFF.

The chain employs TRBV5-1 and TRBJ1-1, with no clear D. The CDR3 is made up of 13 amino acids. With 3 bases removed from V and 0 bases from J, the gap between germline ends came to 6 bases. CDR1 is SGHRS and CDR2 is YFSETQ in the germline V gene. The CDR3 sequence: CASSYTMNTEAFF. The CDR3 nucleotides read TGCGCCAGCAGCTACACCATGAACACTGAAGCTTTCTTT. Combining the CDR3 with reference TRBV5-1 and TRBJ1-1 gives the whole variable domain KAGVTQTPRYLIKTRGQQVTLSCSPISGHRSVSWYQQTPGQGLQFLFEYFSETQRNKGNFPGRFSGRQFSNSRSEMNVSTLELGDSALYLCASSYTMNTEAFFGQGTRLTVV.

The chain joins TRBV25-1 to TRBJ1-2; maybe TRBD1 (6 bases). V dropped 3 bases and J dropped 7 bases, with 9 bases sitting between them. Germline V gene data show CDR1 as MGHDK and CDR2 as SYGVNS. There are 12 residues in the CDR3. The CDR3 is CASSETGLGYTF. The CDR3 bases are TGTGCCAGCAGTGAGACAGGCCTTGGCTACACCTTC.

The J gene is TRBJ1-1, the V gene TRBV5-1; the match to TRBD1 covers 7 bases. The J segment lost 6 bases and the V segment lost 2 bases, leaving 13 bases of the junction unmatched. Germline loops: CDR1 SGHRS, CDR2 YFSETQ. The CDR3 is 16 residues long. The DNA of the CDR3 is TGCGCCAGCAGCTTCATCCCGACAGGGACCGTCGCTGAAGCTTTCTTT. This encodes CASSFIPTGTVAEAFF. The full variable domain, rest sourced from reference TRBV5-1 and TRBJ1-1, is KAGVTQTPRYLIKTRGQQVTLSCSPISGHRSVSWYQQTPGQGLQFLFEYFSETQRNKGNFPGRFSGRQFSNSRSEMNVSTLELGDSALYLCASSFIPTGTVAEAFFGQGTRLTVV.

CDR3 coding DNA: TGTGCCAGCAGTTCGGGGACAGGGATGAGCACCGGGGAGCTGTTTTTT. Translating it yields CASSSGTGMSTGELFF. This chain uses TRBV27 with TRBJ2-2, with TRBD1 matching over 9 bases. The CDR3 loop spans 16 amino acids. V lost 4 bases to trimming and J lost 4 bases; unmatched junction nucleotides: 7. Germline loops: CDR1 MNHEY, CDR2 SMNVEV (reference sequence).

As DNA, the CDR3 is TGTGCCAGCAGTTACCAGACGGGGGCTCAAGAGGGCTACACCTTC. Its protein product is CASSYQTGAQEGYTF. The gene calls are TRBV6-5 and TRBJ1-2, with a weak D call TRBD1 (6 bases). V dropped 2 bases and J dropped 8 bases, with 18 bases sitting between them. Germline-derived CDR1 and CDR2 are MNHEY and SVGAGI. This CDR3 spans 15 amino acids.

The CDR3: CASSRRLAGVTGELFF. The CDR3 coding sequence is TGTGCCAGCAGCCGAAGACTAGCGGGGGTCACCGGGGAGCTGTTTTTT. This chain connects TRBV3-1 (or the pseudogene TRBV3-2) to TRBJ2-2, with TRBD2 matching over 12 bases. CDR3 length: 16 amino acids. Germline lookup yields CDR1 LGHDT and CDR2 YNNKEL (reference sequence). The ends lost 4 bases at V and 4 bases at J; junction bases unmatched: 4.

The chain carries TRBV7-6 and TRBJ2-1, with 8 nucleotides matching TRBD2. Germline CDR1 and CDR2: SGHVS and FNYEAQ. The V and J ends lost 5 bases and 6 bases, in that order; junction bases with no gene match: 12. CDR3 length: 16 amino acids. The CDR3 loop is CASSLVGLAGGNEQFF. CDR3 in DNA: TGTGCCAGCAGCCTAGTGGGACTGGCGGGGGGCAATGAGCAGTTCTTC.

V is TRBV7-2 and J is TRBJ1-1; 10 bases map to TRBD1. The CDR3 contains 16 residues. Germline values: CDR1 SGHTA, CDR2 FQGNSA. The junction had 8 bases not matched to a gene; V was cut back by 5 bases and J by 2 bases. CDR3 coding DNA: TGTGCCAGCAGCCCGGAGGGACAGGGGATCAACACTGAAGCTTTCTTT. Translating gives CASSPEGQGINTEAFF.

This rearrangement joins TRBV7-3 to TRBJ1-1; TRBD1 aligns across 8 bases. Germline V lookup: CDR1 SGHTA, CDR2 FQGTGA. With 5 bases clipped from V and 5 bases from J, the junction kept 7 bases outside the gene matches. The CDR3 is made up of 14 amino acids. The CDR3 loop is CASSPTGGRTEAFF. CDR3 nucleotide sequence: TGTGCCAGCAGCCCAACAGGGGGGAGGACTGAAGCTTTCTTT.

This rearrangement joins TRBV7-2 to TRBJ1-2, with 7 bases fitting TRBD1. The CDR3 extends over 17 amino acids. J gave up 2 bases and V 5 bases, and 14 bases lay outside the gene matches. The germline gives CDR1 SGHTA, CDR2 FQGNSA. The CDR3 DNA is TGTGCCAGCAGCCCGAATTTAGGACTGACAGGGAACTATGGCTACACCTTC. Protein: CASSPNLGLTGNYGYTF.

This chain uses TRBV5-1 with TRBJ1-3, with a possible D match to TRBD1 (5 bases). The CDR3 sequence is 15 residues long. Germline CDR1 and CDR2: SGHRS and YFSETQ. V dropped 6 bases and J dropped 2 bases, with 15 bases sitting between them. CDR3 loop: CASTEMAGTGNTIYF. CDR3 nucleotide sequence: TGCGCCAGCACGGAGATGGCAGGGACTGGAAACACCATATATTTT.

The chain links TRBV2 to TRBJ1-5; D is ambiguous. Germline V gene sequence: CDR1 SNHLY, CDR2 FYNNEI. This CDR3 comprises 13 residues. V was pared by 6 bases and J by 5 bases, with 11 bases between. The chain's CDR3 is CASSPDTYQPQHF. CDR3 nucleotides: TGTGCCAGCAGCCCCGACACATATCAGCCCCAGCATTTT.

The rearrangement joins TRBV3-1 (or the pseudogene TRBV3-2) to TRBJ1-6, with D possibly matching TRBD1 (6 bases). Per the germline V gene, CDR1 is LGHDT and CDR2 is YNNKEL (reference sequence). The CDR3 sequence is 15 residues long. V gave up 1 base and J gave up 7 bases, with 11 bases separating them. The CDR3 region is CASSQGLQGNSPLHF. CDR3 nucleotide sequence: TGTGCCAGCAGCCAAGGACTTCAGGGGAATTCACCCCTCCACTTT.

This chain links TRBV28 with TRBJ2-3; the match to TRBD2 covers 12 bases. Losses at the gene ends were 8 bases for V and 3 bases for J; bases not matched to a gene: 6. The CDR3 runs to 15 residues. CDR1 and CDR2 from the germline V gene are MDHEN and SYDVKM. Here the CDR3 reads CASPPSGGATDTQYF. The CDR3 region has the DNA TGTGCCAGCCCTCCTAGCGGGGGGGCGACAGATACGCAGTATTTT. The variable domain in full, completed from reference TRBV28 and TRBJ2-3, reads DVKVTQSSRYLVKRTGEKVFLECVQDMDHENMFWYRQDPGLGLRLIYFSYDVKMKEKGDIPEGYSVSREKKERFSLILESASTNQTSMYLCASPPSGGATDTQYFGPGTRLTVL.

This rearrangement joins TRBV5-1 to TRBJ1-1; 8 bases line up with TRBD1. Trimming took 4 bases from V and 3 from J; bases not matched to a gene: 5. CDR3 size: 14 residues. The germline CDR1 and CDR2 sequences are SGHRS and YFSETQ. In nucleotides, the CDR3 is TGCGCCAGCAGCATAGGACAGGGATACACTGAAGCTTTCTTT. It specifies CASSIGQGYTEAFF.